These 21 T cell receptor beta chains originate from one sample sequenced in a study of blood T cell repertoires in COVID-19. Data came from immunoSEQ multiplex PCR; TCRdb stores just in-frame clones and leaves some out. The repertoire includes around 170,000 clones, 65% to 90% of them detected once, and 1.5% sits in the top ten. Input material: peripheral blood. All receptors come from a human donor in a cohort sampled during active COVID-19.

This chain joins TRBV7-2 and TRBJ2-5; TRBD2 aligns across 7 bases. The germline CDR1 and CDR2 sequences are SGHTA and FQGNSA. This CDR3 spans 14 amino acids. J gave up 3 bases and V 1 base, and 2 bases lay outside the gene matches. This CDR3 is CASSLGSGKETQYF. DNA for the CDR3: TGTGCCAGCAGCTTAGGCAGCGGGAAAGAGACCCAGTACTTC.

V gene TRBV25-1 combines with J gene TRBJ1-1, with 10 bases aligning to TRBD1. J was trimmed by 4 bases and V by 8 bases; bases with no gene match: 10. CDR1 MGHDK and CDR2 SYGVNS come from the germline V gene. This CDR3 comprises 15 residues. CDR3 loop: CASDHSDRGRTEAFF. DNA for the CDR3: TGTGCCAGCGACCATTCCGACAGGGGGCGCACTGAAGCTTTCTTT.

This chain links TRBV6-5 with TRBJ1-6; D is undetermined. Germline CDR1 is MNHEY and CDR2 is SVGAGI. The CDR3 loop spans 13 amino acids. The V end lost 7 bases, the J end lost 7 bases, and 11 bases lay between the germline ends. The DNA for the CDR3 is TGTGCCAGCACAGCGCTTGAGAATTCACCCCTCCACTTT. Translated, it gives CASTALENSPLHF.

This chain uses TRBV28 with TRBJ1-5; weak D call: TRBD1 (6 bases). The CDR3 length is 13 residues. Germline assignment: CDR1 MDHEN and CDR2 SYDVKM. The V gene lost 8 bases and the J gene lost 4 bases, with 12 bases spanning the gap. CDR3 residues: CASVWGQNQPQHF. The CDR3 DNA reads TGTGCCAGCGTCTGGGGGCAAAATCAGCCCCAGCATTTT.

The V call is TRBV7-3, the J call TRBJ2-1, with 9 bases that match TRBD2. The J segment lost 4 bases and the V segment lost 4 bases, leaving 5 bases of the junction unmatched. Germline V gene data show CDR1 as SGHTA and CDR2 as FQGTGA. CDR3 length equals 15 residues. DNA of the CDR3: TGTGCCAGCAGCTCCGGACTAGCGTCTTACAATGAGCAGTTCTTC. Its protein is CASSSGLASYNEQFF.

The genes are TRBV18 and TRBJ2-7; tentatively, D is TRBD2 (7 bases). The V end was cut by 8 bases, the J end by 9 bases, with 17 bases between. Germline CDR1 and CDR2: KGHSH and LQKENI. The CDR3 loop spans 12 amino acids. The CDR3 DNA is TGTGCCAGCGCGGAGGGGGGGGGACGGCAGTACTTC. Protein product: CASAEGGGRQYF. Filled out from reference TRBV18 and TRBJ2-7, the complete variable domain reads NAGVMQNPRHLVRRRGQEARLRCSPMKGHSHVYWYRQLPEEGLKFMVYLQKENIIDESGMPKERFSAEFPKEGPSILRIQQVVRGDSAAYFCASAEGGGRQYFGPGTRLTVT.

The V and J genes are TRBV4-3 and TRBJ1-3; the match to TRBD1 covers 7 bases. The length of the CDR3 is 17 residues. Losses at the gene ends were 0 bases for V and 4 bases for J; bases not matched to a gene: 9. The germline gives CDR1 LGHNA, CDR2 YSLEER. The CDR3 here is CASSQDGPGGGGNTIYF. CDR3 bases: TGCGCCAGCAGCCAAGACGGACCAGGGGGTGGGGGAAACACCATATATTTT.

This rearrangement joins TRBV19 to TRBJ1-4; D is possibly TRBD1 (6 bases). Germline V gene lookup returns CDR1 LNHDA and CDR2 SQIVND (reference sequence). The CDR3 runs 16 residues. Trimming cost V 9 bases and J 2 bases, with 19 bases left between them. CDR3 nucleotide sequence: TGTGCCAGCGGAAATCAGGGGCAGATTACTAATGAAAAACTGTTTTTT. The encoded protein is CASGNQGQITNEKLFF.

This chain joins TRBV19 and TRBJ2-7; 7 bases align to TRBD1. V was clipped by 4 bases and J by 5 bases; unmatched bases: 2. This CDR3 region has 12 residues. Looked up from germline, CDR1 is LNHDA and CDR2 is SQIVND (reference sequence). CDR3 DNA sequence: TGTGCCAGTAGTACCCAGGGGGACGAGCAGTACTTC. Translation gives CASSTQGDEQYF. The full variable domain, in which reference TRBV19 and TRBJ2-7 provide the parts outside the CDR3, is DGGITQSPKYLFRKEGQNVTLSCEQNLNHDAMYWYRQDPGQGLRLIYYSQIVNDFQKGDIAEGYSVSREKKESFPLTVTSAQKNPTAFYLCASSTQGDEQYFGPGTRLTVT.

The rearrangement links TRBV9 to TRBJ2-7, with 9 bases lining up with TRBD2. V shed 0 bases and J 5 bases; nucleotides not matched to a gene: 6. Germline CDR1 and CDR2: SGDLS and YYNGEE. This CDR3 spans 15 amino acids. CDR3 loop: CASSVVASGKNEQYF. DNA for the CDR3: TGTGCCAGCAGCGTAGTGGCTAGCGGGAAGAACGAGCAGTACTTC.

The V gene is TRBV18, the J gene TRBJ2-7; 11 positions match TRBD1. The CDR3 has 15 amino acids. V shed 3 bases, J shed 1 base, and the junction held 2 bases outside the gene matches. Germline values: CDR1 KGHSH, CDR2 LQKENI. The CDR3 sequence: CASSPGQGVSYEQYF. CDR3 DNA sequence: TGTGCCAGCTCACCGGGACAGGGGGTATCCTACGAGCAGTACTTC.

The rearrangement links TRBV5-1 to TRBJ1-2; 10 nucleotides line up with TRBD1. The CDR3 length is 14 residues. Germline V gives CDR1 SGHRS, CDR2 YFSETQ. V trimming: 4 bases; J trimming: 8 bases; junction bases outside the gene matches: 8. In DNA form, the CDR3 reads TGCGCCAGCAGCCCGAGACAGGGGGCAGCGGGCTACACCTTC. Its translation: CASSPRQGAAGYTF.

The V gene is TRBV10-3, the J gene TRBJ2-7; D gene uncertain. CDR3 length: 13 residues. V was cut by 3 bases and J by 6 bases, with 12 bases left in between. Germline V gene data show CDR1 as ENHRY and CDR2 as SYGVKD. The CDR3 reads CAISDGEFGEQYF. The CDR3 DNA sequence: TGTGCCATCAGTGATGGAGAATTCGGCGAGCAGTACTTC.

This chain links TRBV9 with TRBJ1-4; D not certain. The V gene lost 4 bases and the J gene lost 3 bases, with 16 bases spanning the gap. The germline CDR1 and CDR2 sequences are SGDLS and YYNGEE. This CDR3 has 16 residues. The CDR3 region has the DNA TGTGCCAGCAGCTTCGGGAGCTCGGACTCTAATGAAAAACTGTTTTTT. Its translation is CASSFGSSDSNEKLFF.

CDR3 sequence (DNA): TGTGCCAGCAGTTTAGGCTCAGGGGGTTACGAGCAGTACTTC. Its protein product is CASSLGSGGYEQYF. J is TRBJ2-7 and V is TRBV28; 7 bases are shared with TRBD1. This CDR3 spans 14 amino acids. Germline CDR1 and CDR2: MDHEN and SYDVKM. Trimming at V came to 2 bases and at J to 4 bases, leaving 5 bases not matched to a gene. Variable domain in full (rest from reference TRBV28 and TRBJ2-7): DVKVTQSSRYLVKRTGEKVFLECVQDMDHENMFWYRQDPGLGLRLIYFSYDVKMKEKGDIPEGYSVSREKKERFSLILESASTNQTSMYLCASSLGSGGYEQYFGPGTRLTVT.

The chain has TRBV6-5 and TRBJ1-2, with D unresolved. CDR1 is MNHEY, CDR2 SVGAGI, per germline. The V gene lost 0 bases and the J gene lost 8 bases, with 10 bases spanning the gap. CDR3 length: 13 residues. This CDR3 is CASSYSLPMGYTF. CDR3 in DNA: TGTGCCAGCAGTTACTCCCTACCCATGGGCTACACCTTC.

This chain links TRBV7-6 with TRBJ2-2; weak D call: TRBD2 (5 bases). CDR3 length: 16 amino acids. Germline-derived CDR1 and CDR2 are SGHVS and FNYEAQ. The V and J ends lost 2 bases and 4 bases respectively, with 14 bases between them. The CDR3 DNA sequence: TGTGCCAGCAGCTTACATGGCGGGCAGTCCACCGGGGAGCTGTTTTTT. This translates into CASSLHGGQSTGELFF.

This CDR3 is CASSLGGGNEKLFF. CDR3 nucleotides: TGTGCCAGCAGCTTAGGCGGGGGGAATGAAAAACTGTTTTTT. V and J are TRBV7-2 and TRBJ1-4; D might be TRBD1 (5 bases). Germline lookup yields CDR1 SGHTA and CDR2 FQGNSA. Trimming left V 1 base short and J 5 bases short, with 8 bases between. The CDR3 consists of 14 residues.

The rearrangement joins TRBV5-4 to TRBJ2-3; 10 bases line up with TRBD2. V gave up 0 bases and J gave up 3 bases; unmatched junction bases: 4. This CDR3 comprises 16 residues. The germline gives CDR1 SGHNT, CDR2 YYREEE (reference sequence). The CDR3, as DNA: TGTGCCAGCAGCTTGGGTAGCGGGAGGCGGACAGATACGCAGTATTTT. It encodes CASSLGSGRRTDTQYF.

V usage is TRBV12-3 or TRBV12-4 and J usage is TRBJ1-1; TRBD1 is a possible D gene (6 bases). The CDR3 is 13 amino acids. V was clipped by 7 bases and J by 1 base, with 10 bases between them. As DNA, the CDR3 is TGTGCCAGCATTAGGACAGAGAACACTGAAGCTTTCTTT. Amino acid sequence: CASIRTENTEAFF.

The genes are TRBV28 and TRBJ2-7; 9 positions match TRBD2. Germline CDR1 MDHEN, CDR2 SYDVKM. CDR3 length: 14 residues. After removal of 6 bases from V and 7 bases from J, the junction contained 10 bases not matched to a gene. The CDR3 DNA reads TGTGCCAGCAGCATACTCGCGGGAGGGTATGAGCAGTACTTC. It yields the protein CASSILAGGYEQYF.